This T cell receptor (beta chain) comes out of a study of molecular identifiers for immune sequencing clone quantification. Via MiXCR, TCRdb re-called the PCR reads, giving one row per CDR3 protein. Among hundreds of thousands of distinct CDR3 sequences listed, nearly 20% were seen once. Notes on this clonotype: Germline and junction disagree at one end, which may indicate a read error.

The sequencing sample was made of naive CD8+ T cells from blood, with Jurkat cell RNA spiked in. Subset denoted: FACS-sorted CD8+CD4-CCR7+CD45RA+ naive T cells. The origin of this receptor is a human donor in good health. Some libraries in this study had Jurkat cell RNA spiked in.

This CDR3 is CASSPLGQASCEQYF. For the CDR3, the DNA is TGTGCCAGCAGCCCGTTAGGACAGGCGTCCTGCGAGCAGTACTTC. This chain connects TRBV9 to TRBJ2-7; TRBD1 agrees at 7 bases. The germline V gene has CDR1 SGDLS and CDR2 YYNGEE. This CDR3 is 15 amino acids long.